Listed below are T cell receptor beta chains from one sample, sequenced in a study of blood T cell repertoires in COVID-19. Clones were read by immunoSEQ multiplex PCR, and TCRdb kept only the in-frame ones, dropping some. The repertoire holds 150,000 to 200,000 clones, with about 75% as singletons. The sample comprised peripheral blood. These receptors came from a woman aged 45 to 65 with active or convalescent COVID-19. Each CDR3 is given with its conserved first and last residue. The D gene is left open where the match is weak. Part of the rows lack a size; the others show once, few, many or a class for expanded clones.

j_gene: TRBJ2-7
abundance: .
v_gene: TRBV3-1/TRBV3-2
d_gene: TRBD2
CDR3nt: TGTGCCAGCAGCAGATCTAGCGGGAGTTACGAGCAGTACTTC
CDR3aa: CASSRSSGSYEQYF

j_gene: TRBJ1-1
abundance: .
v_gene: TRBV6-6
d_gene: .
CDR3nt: TGTGCCAGCAGTTACTCCCGGAACACTGAAGCTTTCTTT
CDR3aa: CASSYSRNTEAFF

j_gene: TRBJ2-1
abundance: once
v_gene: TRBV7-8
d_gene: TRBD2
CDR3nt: TGTGCCAGCAGCTTACAAGAAGCGGGGGGAGCGGGGTCTTGGTTCTTC
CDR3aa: CASSLQEAGGAGSWFF

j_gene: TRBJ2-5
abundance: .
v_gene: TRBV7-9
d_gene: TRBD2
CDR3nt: TGTGCCAGCAGCCAGAAGAAGCAGCTAGCGGGGGAACAAGAGACCCAGTACTTC
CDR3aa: CASSQKKQLAGEQETQYF

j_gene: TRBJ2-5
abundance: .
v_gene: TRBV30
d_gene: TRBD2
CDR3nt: TGTGCCTGGACCCCGGGACTAGAGGGCGAGACCCAGTACTTC
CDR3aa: CAWTPGLEGETQYF

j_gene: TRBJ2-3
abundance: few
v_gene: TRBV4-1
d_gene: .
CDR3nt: TGCGCCAGCAGCTCCCTCTTGTCGACTGGGACAGATACGCAGTATTTT
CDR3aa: CASSSLLSTGTDTQYF

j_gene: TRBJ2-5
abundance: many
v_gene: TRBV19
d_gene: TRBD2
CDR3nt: TGTGCCAGTAGTACCCCAAGCGGGAGGGCCCGGGAGACCCAGTACTTC
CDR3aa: CASSTPSGRARETQYF

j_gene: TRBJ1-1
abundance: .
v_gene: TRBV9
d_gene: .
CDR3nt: TGTGCCAGCAGCGTAGGAGGGCGGGGCACTGAAGCTTTCTTT
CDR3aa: CASSVGGRGTEAFF

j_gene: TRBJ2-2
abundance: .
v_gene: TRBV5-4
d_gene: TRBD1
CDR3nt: TGTGCCAGCAGCAGAAGTACGCAGGGGGCGCAGGCCGGGGAGCTGTTTTTT
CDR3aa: CASSRSTQGAQAGELFF

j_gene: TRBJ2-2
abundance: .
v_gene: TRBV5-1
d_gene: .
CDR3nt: TGCGCCAGCAGCTTGGCGTCCGGGGATGTCGGGGAGCTGTTTTTT
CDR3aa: CASSLASGDVGELFF

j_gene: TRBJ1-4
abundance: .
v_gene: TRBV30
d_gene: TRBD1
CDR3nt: TGTGCCTCCCCGGGACAGGGATCGACTAATGAAAAACTGTTTTTT
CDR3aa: CASPGQGSTNEKLFF

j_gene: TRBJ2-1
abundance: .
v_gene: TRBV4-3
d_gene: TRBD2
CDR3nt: TGCGCCAGCAGCCAAGAACCGGCCGGGACTAGCGGGGTCGTCCCGCAGTTCTTC
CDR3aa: CASSQEPAGTSGVVPQFF

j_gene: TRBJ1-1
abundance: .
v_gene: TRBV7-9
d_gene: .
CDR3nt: TGTGCCAGCAGCTTAGACAGGGAAGGGCGAGCTTTCTTT
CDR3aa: CASSLDREGRAFF

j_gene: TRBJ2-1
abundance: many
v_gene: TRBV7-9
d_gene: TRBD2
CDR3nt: TGTGCCAGCAGCTACCAAGGACTAGCGGGGGCCTCGCCCCACAATGAGCAGTTCTTC
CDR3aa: CASSYQGLAGASPHNEQFF

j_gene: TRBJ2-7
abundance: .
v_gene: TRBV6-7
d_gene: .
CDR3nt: TGTGCCAGCAGCATAGATAGAGGGGAGCAGTACTTC
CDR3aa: CASSIDRGEQYF

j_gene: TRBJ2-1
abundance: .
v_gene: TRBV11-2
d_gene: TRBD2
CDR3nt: TGTGCCAGCAGCTTAGGGACTAGCGGGAGGCGGCGGGGCAATGAGCAGTTCTTC
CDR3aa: CASSLGTSGRRRGNEQFF

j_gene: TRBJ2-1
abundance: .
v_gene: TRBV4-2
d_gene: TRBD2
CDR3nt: TGTGCCAGCAGCCAAGGGACTAGCGGGGACAATGAGCAGTTCTTC
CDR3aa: CASSQGTSGDNEQFF

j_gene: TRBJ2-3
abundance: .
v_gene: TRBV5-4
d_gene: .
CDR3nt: TGTGCCAGCAGCACCCCAGTGGGCAGGTATAGCACAGATACGCAGTATTTT
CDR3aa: CASSTPVGRYSTDTQYF

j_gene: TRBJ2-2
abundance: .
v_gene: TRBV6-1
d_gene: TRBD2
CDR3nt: TGTGCCAGCAGTGAAGCCTTCGGCGGGGGTCGAGCCACCGGGGAGCTGTTTTTT
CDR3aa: CASSEAFGGGRATGELFF

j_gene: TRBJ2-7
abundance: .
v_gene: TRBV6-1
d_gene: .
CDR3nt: TGTGCCAGCAGTGACCCGGGACACTACGAGCAGTACTTC
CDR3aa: CASSDPGHYEQYF

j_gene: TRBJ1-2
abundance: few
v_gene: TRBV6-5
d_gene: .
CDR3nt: TGTGCCAGCAGCCAGACAGCCTCGGAGTTGGCCTTC
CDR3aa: CASSQTASELAF

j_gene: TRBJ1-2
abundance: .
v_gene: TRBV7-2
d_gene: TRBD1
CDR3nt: TGTGCCAGCAGCCCGGACAGGAGCTATGGCTACACCTTC
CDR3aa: CASSPDRSYGYTF

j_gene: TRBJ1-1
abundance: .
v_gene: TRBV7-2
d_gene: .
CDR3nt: TGTGCCAGCAGTATCAGGGGCATGAACACTGAAGCTTTCTTT
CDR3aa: CASSIRGMNTEAFF

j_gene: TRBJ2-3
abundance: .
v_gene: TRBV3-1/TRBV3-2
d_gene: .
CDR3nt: TGTGCCAGCAGCCAAGATTGGTCCGGGGGCACAGATACGCAGTATTTT
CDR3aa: CASSQDWSGGTDTQYF

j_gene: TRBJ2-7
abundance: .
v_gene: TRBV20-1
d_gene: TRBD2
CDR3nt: TGCAGTGCTAGTGGTGGGACAGGGACTAGCGGGAGGCTGATCTACGAGCAGTACTTC
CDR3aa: CSASGGTGTSGRLIYEQYF

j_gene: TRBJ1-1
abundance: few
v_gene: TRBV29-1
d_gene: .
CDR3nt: TGCAGCGTTGAAGATCTGACTCCGGGGGGTCCTGAAGCTTTCTTT
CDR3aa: CSVEDLTPGGPEAFF

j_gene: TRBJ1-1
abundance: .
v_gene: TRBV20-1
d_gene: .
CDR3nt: TGCAGTGCTAGTAAACAGGTGAACACTGAAGCTTTCTTT
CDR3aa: CSASKQVNTEAFF

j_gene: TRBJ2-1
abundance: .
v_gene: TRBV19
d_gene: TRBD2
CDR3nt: TGTGCCAGTAGCATCGGACTAGCGGGCTACAATGAGCAGTTCTTC
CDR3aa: CASSIGLAGYNEQFF

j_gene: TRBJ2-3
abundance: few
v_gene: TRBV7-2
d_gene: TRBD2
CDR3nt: TGTGCCAGCAGCTTAGCCCTGGGGACTAGCGACACGCAGTATTTT
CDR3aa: CASSLALGTSDTQYF

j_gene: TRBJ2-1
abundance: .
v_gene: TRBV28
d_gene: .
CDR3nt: TGTGCCAGCAGTACACCCCTTTCGGAGCAGTTCTTC
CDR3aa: CASSTPLSEQFF

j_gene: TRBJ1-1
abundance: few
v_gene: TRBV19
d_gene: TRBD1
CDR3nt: TGTGCCAGTAAAATTGCGGCAGGGGGCGCGGGGGACACTGAAGCTTTCTTT
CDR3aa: CASKIAAGGAGDTEAFF

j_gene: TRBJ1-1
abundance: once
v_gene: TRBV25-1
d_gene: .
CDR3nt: TGTGCCAGCAGTGAATCGATCGGGGACACTGAAGCTTTCTTT
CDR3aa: CASSESIGDTEAFF

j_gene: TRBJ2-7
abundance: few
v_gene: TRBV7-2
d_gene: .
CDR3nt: TGTGCCAGCAGCTTAGGATTGGGGCAGTTGAAGGGCGAGCAGTACTTC
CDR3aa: CASSLGLGQLKGEQYF

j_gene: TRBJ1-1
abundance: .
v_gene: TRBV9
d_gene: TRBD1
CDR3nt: TGTGCCAGCAGCAGCCGGGGACAGAACGAAGGTACTGAAGCTTTCTTT
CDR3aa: CASSSRGQNEGTEAFF

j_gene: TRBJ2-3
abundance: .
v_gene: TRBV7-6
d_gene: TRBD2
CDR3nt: TGTGCCAGCAGCCCGGGGGCGGGGGGCCCAGATACGCAGTATTTT
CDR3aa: CASSPGAGGPDTQYF

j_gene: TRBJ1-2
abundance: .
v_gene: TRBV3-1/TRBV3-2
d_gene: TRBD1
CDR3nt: TGTGCCAGCAGCTCCGGGGGACAGACCTATGGCTACACCTTC
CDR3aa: CASSSGGQTYGYTF

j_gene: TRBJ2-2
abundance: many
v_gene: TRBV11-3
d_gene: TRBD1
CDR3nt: TGTGCCAGCAGCCAAAGGGACAGGGGCACCGGGGAGCTGTTTTTT
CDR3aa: CASSQRDRGTGELFF

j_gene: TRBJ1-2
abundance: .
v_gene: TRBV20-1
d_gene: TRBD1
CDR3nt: TGCAGTGGGACAGGGGCATTTGGCTACACCTTC
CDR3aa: CSGTGAFGYTF

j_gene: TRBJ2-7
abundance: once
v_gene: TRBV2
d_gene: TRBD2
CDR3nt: TGTGCCAGCAGTGCTGTCGGGAAACTAGCGGGTGAGCAGTACTTC
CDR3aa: CASSAVGKLAGEQYF

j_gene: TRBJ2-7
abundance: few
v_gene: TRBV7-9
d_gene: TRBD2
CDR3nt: TGTGCCAGCTGGCGGGGGGCGGGTGAGCAGTACTTC
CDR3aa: CASWRGAGEQYF

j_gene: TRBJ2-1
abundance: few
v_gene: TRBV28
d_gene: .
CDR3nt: TGTGCCAGCAGCGGACAGAACTACAATGAGCAGTTCTTC
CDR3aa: CASSGQNYNEQFF

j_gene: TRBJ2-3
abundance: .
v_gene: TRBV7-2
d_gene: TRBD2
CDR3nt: TGTGCCAGCAGCTTTCTAGCGGGAAGCACAGATACGCAGTATTTT
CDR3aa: CASSFLAGSTDTQYF

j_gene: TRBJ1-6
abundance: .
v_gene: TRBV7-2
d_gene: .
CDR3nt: TGTGCCAGCAGCTTAGCGAGGGATTCACCCCTCCACTTT
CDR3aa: CASSLARDSPLHF

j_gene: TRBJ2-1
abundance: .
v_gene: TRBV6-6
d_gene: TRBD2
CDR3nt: TGTGCCAGCAGCCCACCCGGACTAGCGGGGAACAATGAGCAGTTCTTC
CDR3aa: CASSPPGLAGNNEQFF

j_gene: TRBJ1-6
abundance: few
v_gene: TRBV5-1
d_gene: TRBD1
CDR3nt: TGCGCCAGCAGCTTGTCACAGGGGGCCAATAATTCACCCCTCCACTTT
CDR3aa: CASSLSQGANNSPLHF

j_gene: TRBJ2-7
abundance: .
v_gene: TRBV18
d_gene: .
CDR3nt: TGTGCCAGCTCACCGGGCAACTACGAGCAGTACTTC
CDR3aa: CASSPGNYEQYF

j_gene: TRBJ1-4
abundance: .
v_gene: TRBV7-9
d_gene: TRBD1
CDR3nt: TGTGCCAGCAGCTTAACAGGGGGCCCCCTGGGTGAAAAACTGTTTTTT
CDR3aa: CASSLTGGPLGEKLFF

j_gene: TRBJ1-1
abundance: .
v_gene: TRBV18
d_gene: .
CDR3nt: TGTGCCAGCCTCAGTAACACTGAAGCTTTCTTT
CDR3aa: CASLSNTEAFF

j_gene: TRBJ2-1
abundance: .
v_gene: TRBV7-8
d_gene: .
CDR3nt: TGTGCCAGCAGCTCTCAGGGTTCGGTGCAGTTCTTC
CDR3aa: CASSSQGSVQFF